This T cell receptor beta chain emerged from a study of control samples from healthy donors and cancer patients. The assay was immunoSEQ multiplex PCR, and TCRdb's table has in-frame clones only and misses some. The sample holds about 50,000 clones, less than 95% seen once. With 2 bases clipped from V and 6 bases from J, the junction kept 1 base outside the gene matches. Germline V CDR1 and CDR2: MNHNY, SVGAGI (reference sequence). CDR3 length: 13 amino acids. The TCR comes from a young man in good health. The sequenced sample was blood. V and J are TRBV6-6 and TRBJ1-2; 9 positions match TRBD1. This chain's CDR3 is CASSYRQGDGYTF. DNA of the CDR3: TGTGCCAGCAGTTACCGACAGGGGGATGGCTACACCTTC.